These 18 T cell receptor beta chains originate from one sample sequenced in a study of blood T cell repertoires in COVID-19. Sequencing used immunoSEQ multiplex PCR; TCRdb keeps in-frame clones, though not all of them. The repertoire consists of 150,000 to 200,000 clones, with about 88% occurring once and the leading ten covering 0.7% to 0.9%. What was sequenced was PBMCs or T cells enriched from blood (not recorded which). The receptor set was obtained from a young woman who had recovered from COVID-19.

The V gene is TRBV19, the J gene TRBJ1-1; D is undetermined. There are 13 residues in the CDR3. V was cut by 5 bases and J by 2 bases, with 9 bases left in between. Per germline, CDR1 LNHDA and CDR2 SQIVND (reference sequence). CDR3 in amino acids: CASSLTVNTEAFF. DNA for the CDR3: TGTGCCAGTAGTCTGACTGTCAACACTGAAGCTTTCTTT.

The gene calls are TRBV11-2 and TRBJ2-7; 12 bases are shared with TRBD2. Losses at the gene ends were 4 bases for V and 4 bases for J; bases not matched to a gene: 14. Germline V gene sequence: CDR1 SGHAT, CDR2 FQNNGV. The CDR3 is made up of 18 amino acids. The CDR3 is CASSSPSTSGRFGYEQYF. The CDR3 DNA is TGTGCCAGCAGCTCCCCGTCGACTAGCGGGAGATTCGGGTACGAGCAGTACTTC.

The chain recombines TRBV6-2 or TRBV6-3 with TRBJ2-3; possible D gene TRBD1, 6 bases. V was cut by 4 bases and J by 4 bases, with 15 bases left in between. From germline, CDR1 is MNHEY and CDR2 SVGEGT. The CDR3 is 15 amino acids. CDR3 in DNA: TGTGCCAGCAGTTTGATACAGGGTGGCGCAGATACGCAGTATTTT. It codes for CASSLIQGGADTQYF.

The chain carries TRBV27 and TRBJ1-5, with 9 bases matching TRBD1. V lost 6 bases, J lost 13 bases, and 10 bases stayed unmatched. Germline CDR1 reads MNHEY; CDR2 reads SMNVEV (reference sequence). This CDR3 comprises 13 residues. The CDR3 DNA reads TGTGCCAGCAGGGAGACAGGGGGGTGGGAACAGCATTTT. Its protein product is CASRETGGWEQHF.

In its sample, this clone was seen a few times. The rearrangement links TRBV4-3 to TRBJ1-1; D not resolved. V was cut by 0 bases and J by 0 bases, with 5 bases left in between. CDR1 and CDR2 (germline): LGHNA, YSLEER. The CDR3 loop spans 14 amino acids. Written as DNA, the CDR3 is TGCGCCAGCAGCCAAGAAACGGTGAACACTGAAGCTTTCTTT. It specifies CASSQETVNTEAFF.

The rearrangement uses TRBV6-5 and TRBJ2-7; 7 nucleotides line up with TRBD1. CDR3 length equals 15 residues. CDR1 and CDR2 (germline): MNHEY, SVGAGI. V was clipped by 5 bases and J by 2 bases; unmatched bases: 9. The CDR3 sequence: CASSPRQGSPYEQYF. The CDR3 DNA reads TGTGCCAGCAGTCCGCGACAGGGCTCCCCCTACGAGCAGTACTTC.

The CDR3 protein is CATQGGSGDTQYF. The CDR3 DNA follows: TGTGCCACCCAGGGCGGGAGCGGAGATACGCAGTATTTT. V and J are TRBV28 and TRBJ2-3; 7 nucleotides match TRBD2. This CDR3 spans 13 amino acids. Germline V gene sequence: CDR1 MDHEN, CDR2 SYDVKM. Trimming took 10 bases from V and 5 from J; bases not matched to a gene: 9.

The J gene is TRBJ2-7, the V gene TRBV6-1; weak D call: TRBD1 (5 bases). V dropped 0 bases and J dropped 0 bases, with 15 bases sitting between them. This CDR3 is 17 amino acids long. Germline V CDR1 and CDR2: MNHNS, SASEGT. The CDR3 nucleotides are TGTGCCAGCAGTGAAGCTGAAGGACACCCGAGCTCCTACGAGCAGTACTTC. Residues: CASSEAEGHPSSYEQYF.

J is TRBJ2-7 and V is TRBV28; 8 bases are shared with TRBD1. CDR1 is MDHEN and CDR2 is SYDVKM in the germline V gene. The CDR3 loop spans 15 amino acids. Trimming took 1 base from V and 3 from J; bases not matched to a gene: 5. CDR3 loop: CASSLFRQGRYEQYF. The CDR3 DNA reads TGTGCCAGCAGTTTATTTAGACAGGGGCGCTACGAGCAGTACTTC.

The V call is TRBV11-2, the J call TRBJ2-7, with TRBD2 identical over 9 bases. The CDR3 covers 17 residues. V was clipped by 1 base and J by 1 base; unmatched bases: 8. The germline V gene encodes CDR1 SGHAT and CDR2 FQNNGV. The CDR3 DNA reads TGTGCCAGCAGCTTAGTTAGCGGGAGCGAGGTGTCCTACGAGCAGTACTTC. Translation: CASSLVSGSEVSYEQYF.

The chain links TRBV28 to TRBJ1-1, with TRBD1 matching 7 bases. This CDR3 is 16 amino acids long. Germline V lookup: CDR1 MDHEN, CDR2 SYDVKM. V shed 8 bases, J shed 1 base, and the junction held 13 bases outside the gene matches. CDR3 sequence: CASPRGTGQWNTEAFF. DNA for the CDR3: TGTGCCAGCCCCCGGGGGACGGGACAGTGGAACACTGAAGCTTTCTTT.

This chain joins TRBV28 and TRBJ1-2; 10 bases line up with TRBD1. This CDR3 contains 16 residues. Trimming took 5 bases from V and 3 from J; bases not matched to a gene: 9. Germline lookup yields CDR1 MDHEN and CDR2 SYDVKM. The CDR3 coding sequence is TGTGCCAGCAGTCCTCTCGGGACAGGGGTGGACTATGGCTACACCTTC. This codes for CASSPLGTGVDYGYTF.

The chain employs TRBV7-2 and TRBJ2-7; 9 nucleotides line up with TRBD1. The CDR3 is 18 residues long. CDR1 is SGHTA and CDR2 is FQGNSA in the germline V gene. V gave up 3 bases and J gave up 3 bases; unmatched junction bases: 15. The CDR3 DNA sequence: TGTGCCAGCAGCTTTTCATCGATCGGGACAGGGTACTACTACGAGCAGTACTTC. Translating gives CASSFSSIGTGYYYEQYF.

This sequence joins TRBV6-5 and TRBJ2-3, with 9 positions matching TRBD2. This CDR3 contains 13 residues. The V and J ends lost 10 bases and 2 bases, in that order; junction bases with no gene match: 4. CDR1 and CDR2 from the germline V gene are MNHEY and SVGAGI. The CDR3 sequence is CATTSGHTDTQYF. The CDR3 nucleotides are TGTGCCACGACTAGCGGACACACAGATACGCAGTATTTT.

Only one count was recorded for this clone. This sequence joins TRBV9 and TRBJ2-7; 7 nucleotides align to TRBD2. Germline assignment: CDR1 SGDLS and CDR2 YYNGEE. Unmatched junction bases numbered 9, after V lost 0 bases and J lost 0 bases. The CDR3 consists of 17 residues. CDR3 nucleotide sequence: TGTGCCAGCAGCGTAGACCCACTAGCGCCCAGCTCCTACGAGCAGTACTTC. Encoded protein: CASSVDPLAPSSYEQYF.

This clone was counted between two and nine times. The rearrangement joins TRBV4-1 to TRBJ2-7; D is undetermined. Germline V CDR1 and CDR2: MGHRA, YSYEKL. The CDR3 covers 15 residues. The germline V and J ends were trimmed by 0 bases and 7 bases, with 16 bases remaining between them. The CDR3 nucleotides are TGCGCCAGCAGCCAAGATATCCGGCAGGCGTGGGAGCAGTACTTC. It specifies CASSQDIRQAWEQYF.

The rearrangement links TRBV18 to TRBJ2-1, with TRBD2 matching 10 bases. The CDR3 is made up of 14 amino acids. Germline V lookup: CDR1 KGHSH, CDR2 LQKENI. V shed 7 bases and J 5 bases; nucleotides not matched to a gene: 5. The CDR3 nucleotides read TGTGCCAGCTTAGGGACTAGCGCTAACAATGAGCAGTTCTTC. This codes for CASLGTSANNEQFF.

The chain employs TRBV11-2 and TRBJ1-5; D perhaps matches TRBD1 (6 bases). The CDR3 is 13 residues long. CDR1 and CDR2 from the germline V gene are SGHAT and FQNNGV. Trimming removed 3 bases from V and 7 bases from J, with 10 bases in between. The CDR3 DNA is TGTGCCAGCAGCTTCGGCAGGGGACAGCCCCAGCATTTT. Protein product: CASSFGRGQPQHF.